Each of the 29 T cell receptor beta chains below was sequenced from the same sample in a study of CD8 T cells in Susac syndrome. Random hexamers primed reverse transcription of about 0.5 to 1 ug RNA. MiXCR was run by TCRdb on the immunoSEQ multiplex PCR reads, yielding one entry per CDR3 protein. The sample yields about 180,000 distinct CDR3 sequences, almost 96% seen once. The source material was CD4+ T cells from PBMCs. The receptor source for this set is a human donor with multiple sclerosis.

This rearrangement joins TRBV7-8 to TRBJ2-4; D is unclear. This CDR3 comprises 15 residues. Germline CDR1 reads SGHVS; CDR2 reads FQNEAQ. Trimming took 0 bases from V and 9 from J, leaving 15 bases between them. The CDR3, as DNA: TGTGCCAGCAGCTTAGCTGTGGGTGTAAGGGTCATTCAGTACTTC. Amino acids: CASSLAVGVRVIQYF.

The rearrangement joins TRBV30 to TRBJ2-3; 11 positions match TRBD2. There are 12 residues in the CDR3. Germline lookup yields CDR1 GTSNPN and CDR2 SVGIG (reference sequence). The V segment lost 4 bases and the J segment 10 bases; nucleotides outside the gene matches: 4. The CDR3 is CAWTSGGFPQYF. DNA for the CDR3: TGTGCCTGGACTAGCGGGGGGTTTCCGCAGTATTTT.

V is TRBV10-3 and J is TRBJ1-2, with a possible D match to TRBD1 (6 bases). From germline, CDR1 is ENHRY and CDR2 SYGVKD. This CDR3 is built from 14 residues. V was shortened by 11 bases and J by 2 bases, with 18 bases between the two germline ends. CDR3 nucleotide sequence: TGTGCCTCCCTACGACAGGAAACAAACTATGGCTACACCTTC. Protein product: CASLRQETNYGYTF.

The rearrangement links TRBV6-5 to TRBJ1-2, with D hard to call. The CDR3 is 14 amino acids. Trimming removed 6 bases from V and 7 bases from J, with 18 bases in between. Germline V gene data show CDR1 as MNHEY and CDR2 as SVGAGI. The CDR3 sequence: CASSPIQFGSGYTF. The CDR3 bases are TGTGCCAGCAGCCCAATTCAGTTTGGGAGTGGCTACACCTTC.

V is TRBV6-6 and J is TRBJ1-6; tentative D call: TRBD1 (6 bases). The CDR3 runs 15 residues. V dropped 2 bases and J dropped 7 bases, with 12 bases sitting between them. Per germline, CDR1 MNHNY and CDR2 SVGAGI (reference sequence). CDR3 DNA: TGTGCCAGCAGTTACGCGGACAGAATAAATTCACCCCTCCACTTT. Translation: CASSYADRINSPLHF.

V is TRBV30 and J is TRBJ1-2; unclear D gene. Trimming took off 0 bases at V and 7 bases at J, with 12 bases between the two ends. The CDR3 sequence is 13 residues long. Germline values: CDR1 GTSNPN, CDR2 SVGIG (reference sequence). The CDR3 coding sequence is TGTGCCTGGAGTGTACGCGGGGAAGGTGGCTACACCTTC. The encoded protein is CAWSVRGEGGYTF.

For the CDR3, the DNA is TGTGCCAGCAGCCTCGGACTAGCGGGGGACCAAGAGACCCAGTACTTC. This translates into CASSLGLAGDQETQYF. The chain combines TRBV3-1 with TRBJ2-5; TRBD2 matches at 13 bases. The CDR3 totals 16 residues. V lost 4 bases to trimming and J lost 0 bases; unmatched junction nucleotides: 2. Germline values: CDR1 LGHDT, CDR2 YNNKEL (reference sequence).

The chain couples TRBV29-1 to TRBJ1-1; no firm D call. Germline values: CDR1 SQVTM, CDR2 ANQGSEA. V gave up 7 bases and J gave up 0 bases, with 3 bases separating them. The CDR3 runs to 10 residues. The CDR3 is CSAMNTEAFF. The CDR3 DNA reads as TGCAGCGCCATGAACACTGAAGCTTTCTTT.

The chain joins TRBV20-1 to TRBJ1-5, with 7 bases lining up with TRBD1. Germline trimming cut 5 bases from V and 5 bases from J; bases unmatched to any gene: 6. Germline CDR1 reads DFQATT; CDR2 reads SNEGSKA (reference sequence). The CDR3 is 13 amino acids. CDR3 amino acids: CSASGTADQPQHF. The CDR3 DNA sequence: TGCAGTGCTTCTGGGACAGCTGATCAGCCCCAGCATTTT.

The CDR3 DNA is TGTGCCAGCAGTTTGGGGGGCCTGGTGGATACGCAGTATTTT. As protein: CASSLGGLVDTQYF. The chain recombines TRBV28 with TRBJ2-3; D tentatively fits TRBD1 or TRBD2 (6 bases each). CDR3 length: 14 amino acids. V lost 3 bases and J lost 6, with 13 bases in between. CDR1 and CDR2 (germline): MDHEN, SYDVKM. Supplemented by reference TRBV28 and TRBJ2-3, the full variable domain reads DVKVTQSSRYLVKRTGEKVFLECVQDMDHENMFWYRQDPGLGLRLIYFSYDVKMKEKGDIPEGYSVSREKKERFSLILESASTNQTSMYLCASSLGGLVDTQYFGPGTRLTVL.

This chain connects TRBV7-7 to TRBJ1-6; D may be TRBD1 (5 bases). Germline CDR1 SSHAT, CDR2 FNYEAQ (reference sequence). There are 16 residues in the CDR3. V lost 5 bases, J lost 5 bases, and 16 bases lay in between. The CDR3 here is CASSPAGGPHNSPLHF. The CDR3 DNA is TGTGCCAGCAGCCCAGCGGGGGGACCTCATAATTCACCCCTCCACTTT. Using reference TRBV7-7 and TRBJ1-6 for the parts outside the CDR3, the full variable domain is GAGVSQSPRYKVTKRGQDVTLRCDPISSHATLYWYQQALGQGPEFLTYFNYEAQPDKSGLPSDRFSAERPEGSISTLTIQRTEQRDSAMYRCASSPAGGPHNSPLHFGNGTRLTVT.

This chain links TRBV27 with TRBJ2-1, with 7 bases fitting TRBD1. V shed 4 bases, J shed 7 bases, and the junction held 7 bases outside the gene matches. Germline V gene data show CDR1 as MNHEY and CDR2 as SMNVEV (reference sequence). The CDR3 spans 14 residues. The DNA of the CDR3 is TGTGCCAGCAGTTCATTCCGACAGGGAAATGAGCAGTTCTTC. This translates into CASSSFRQGNEQFF.

V and J are TRBV5-1 and TRBJ2-7; D might be TRBD1 or TRBD2, each matching 5 bases. This CDR3 spans 15 amino acids. Per the germline V gene, CDR1 is SGHRS and CDR2 is YFSETQ. The V and J ends lost 4 bases and 2 bases respectively, with 16 bases between them. This CDR3 reads CASSVLRDGAYEQYF. CDR3 sequence (DNA): TGCGCCAGCAGCGTACTCCGGGACGGTGCCTACGAGCAGTACTTC.

The J gene is TRBJ2-7, the V gene TRBV3-1; 10 nucleotides line up with TRBD1. From germline, CDR1 is LGHDT and CDR2 YNNKEL (reference sequence). The CDR3 consists of 17 residues. Trimming took 4 bases from V and 7 from J; bases not matched to a gene: 16. The CDR3 nucleotides read TGTGCCAGCAGCCCCACCCTTCGACAGGGGGCGTTCGGGGAGCAGTACTTC. Its protein product is CASSPTLRQGAFGEQYF.

The chain couples TRBV5-1 to TRBJ2-5, with D uncertain. V dropped 1 base and J dropped 5 bases, with 9 bases sitting between them. The CDR3 loop spans 13 amino acids. Germline CDR1 and CDR2: SGHRS and YFSETQ. The CDR3 region is CASSLPGLETQYF. Here the CDR3 DNA reads TGCGCCAGCAGCTTGCCCGGGTTGGAGACCCAGTACTTC.

This chain connects TRBV29-1 to TRBJ2-2; D remains ambiguous. V gave up 1 base and J gave up 1 base, with 7 bases separating them. Germline V gene sequence: CDR1 SQVTM, CDR2 ANQGSEA. This CDR3 region has 14 residues. The CDR3 sequence is CSVEAQMNTGELFF. The CDR3, as DNA: TGCAGCGTTGAAGCACAGATGAACACCGGGGAGCTGTTTTTT.

The rearrangement links TRBV20-1 to TRBJ2-3; 11 bases are shared with TRBD1. V lost 3 bases, J lost 4 bases, and 6 bases stayed unmatched. The CDR3 extends over 15 amino acids. CDR1 and CDR2 from the germline V gene are DFQATT and SNEGSKA (reference sequence). CDR3 in amino acids: CSASPGTGGSDTQYF. CDR3 bases: TGCAGTGCTAGTCCCGGGACAGGGGGTTCAGATACGCAGTATTTT.

The J gene is TRBJ1-1, the V gene TRBV3-1; D might be TRBD1 (6 bases). V was trimmed by 4 bases and J by 1 base, leaving 10 bases between them. The CDR3 covers 14 residues. Germline assignment: CDR1 LGHDT and CDR2 YNNKEL (reference sequence). The CDR3 here is CASSPQGSNTEAFF. As DNA, the CDR3 is TGTGCCAGCAGCCCACAGGGTTCGAACACTGAAGCTTTCTTT.

The V and J genes are TRBV13 and TRBJ2-5, with TRBD1 matching over 11 bases. V dropped 4 bases and J dropped 5; count of bases not matched to a gene: 6. The germline CDR1 and CDR2 sequences are PRHDT and FYEKMQ (reference sequence). CDR3 size: 15 residues. The CDR3 sequence is CASSWTGGIRETQYF. CDR3 nucleotide sequence: TGTGCCAGCAGCTGGACAGGGGGCATAAGGGAGACCCAGTACTTC.

The chain is built from TRBV10-3 and TRBJ1-2; 7 nucleotides agree with TRBD1. Germline CDR1 is ENHRY and CDR2 is SYGVKD. The ends lost 6 bases at V and 0 bases at J; junction bases unmatched: 7. The CDR3 length is 15 residues. In DNA, the CDR3 is TGTGCCATCAGGGACGCCGGGACAGCTAACTATGGCTACACCTTC. It codes for CAIRDAGTANYGYTF.

The chain has TRBV15 and TRBJ2-7; the D call may be TRBD1 or TRBD2 (6 bases each). This CDR3 contains 17 residues. Germline V gives CDR1 LNHNV, CDR2 YYDKDF (reference sequence). Trimming cost V 1 base and J 1 base, with 17 bases left between them. The CDR3 DNA follows: TGTGCCACCAGCAGAGCGGGGGTACAGGGAAGGTCCTACGAGCAGTACTTC. Its translation is CATSRAGVQGRSYEQYF.

This clonotype was detected only once. The chain is built from TRBV5-1 and TRBJ2-1; D possibly uses TRBD1 or TRBD2 (5 bases each). From germline, CDR1 is SGHRS and CDR2 YFSETQ. The length of the CDR3 is 14 residues. Trimming removed 5 bases from V and 7 bases from J, with 16 bases in between. CDR3 region: CASSPRGELNEQFF. The DNA of the CDR3 is TGCGCCAGCAGTCCCCGGGGCGAACTAAATGAGCAGTTCTTC.

This chain connects TRBV7-9 to TRBJ2-6; D is uncertain. The length of the CDR3 is 15 residues. Germline assignment: CDR1 SEHNR and CDR2 FQNEAQ (reference sequence). With 5 bases removed from V and 4 bases from J, the gap between germline ends came to 12 bases. CDR3 DNA sequence: TGTGCCAGCAGCCCGGGCGCGGCAGGGGCCAACGTCCTGACTTTC. It codes for CASSPGAAGANVLTF.

This chain joins TRBV30 and TRBJ2-7, with D possibly being TRBD2 (5 bases). Germline V CDR1 and CDR2: GTSNPN, SVGIG (reference sequence). The length of the CDR3 is 13 residues. Between the trimmed V and J ends, which lost 0 bases and 2 bases, there was a span of 8 bases. Here the CDR3 DNA reads TGTGCCTGGAGTGTACGAGGGACCTACGAGCAGTACTTC. It yields the protein CAWSVRGTYEQYF.

The chain carries TRBV11-2 and TRBJ1-1; weak D call: TRBD1 (6 bases). The V gene's germline CDR1 is SGHAT and CDR2 FQNNGV. This CDR3 region has 13 residues. With 5 bases removed from V and 6 bases from J, the gap between germline ends came to 13 bases. The CDR3 sequence: CASSPDRRAEAFF. The DNA of the CDR3 is TGTGCCAGCAGCCCTGACAGGCGGGCTGAAGCTTTCTTT.

The chain recombines TRBV6-4 with TRBJ2-3; weak D call: TRBD1 (7 bases). CDR3 length: 19 residues. CDR1 and CDR2 from the germline V gene are MRHNA and SNTAGT. The germline V and J ends were trimmed by 0 bases and 4 bases, with 23 bases remaining between them. CDR3 DNA sequence: TGTGCCAGCAGTGACTCGAGGAGGAGGGTCAGGGGGTTTCCAGATACGCAGTATTTT. Amino acid sequence: CASSDSRRRVRGFPDTQYF.

The J gene is TRBJ2-5, the V gene TRBV20-1; either TRBD1 or TRBD2 may supply D (5 bases each). Trimming took off 0 bases at V and 4 bases at J, with 12 bases between the two ends. The CDR3 contains 14 residues. Germline-derived CDR1 and CDR2 are DFQATT and SNEGSKA (reference sequence). CDR3 sequence reads: CSAREGVWTETQYF. The CDR3 DNA sequence: TGCAGTGCTAGAGAGGGGGTGTGGACAGAGACCCAGTACTTC.

CDR3 region: CATSRVLADTQYF. CDR3 nucleotides: TGTGCCACCAGCAGAGTGTTGGCGGATACGCAGTATTTT. This sequence joins TRBV15 and TRBJ2-3; D is unclear. Germline CDR1 is LNHNV and CDR2 is YYDKDF (reference sequence). The CDR3 extends over 13 amino acids. Trimming cost V 1 base and J 6 bases, with 8 bases left between them.

In its sample, this clonotype was seen once. The chain joins TRBV29-1 to TRBJ2-1; 8 nucleotides line up with TRBD1. Germline CDR1 reads SQVTM; CDR2 reads ANQGSEA. This CDR3 has 15 amino acids. Losses at the gene ends were 4 bases for V and 5 bases for J; bases not matched to a gene: 10. The CDR3 reads CSVGAGTGLHNEQFF. The CDR3 DNA sequence: TGCAGCGTTGGAGCCGGGACAGGTCTGCACAATGAGCAGTTCTTC.